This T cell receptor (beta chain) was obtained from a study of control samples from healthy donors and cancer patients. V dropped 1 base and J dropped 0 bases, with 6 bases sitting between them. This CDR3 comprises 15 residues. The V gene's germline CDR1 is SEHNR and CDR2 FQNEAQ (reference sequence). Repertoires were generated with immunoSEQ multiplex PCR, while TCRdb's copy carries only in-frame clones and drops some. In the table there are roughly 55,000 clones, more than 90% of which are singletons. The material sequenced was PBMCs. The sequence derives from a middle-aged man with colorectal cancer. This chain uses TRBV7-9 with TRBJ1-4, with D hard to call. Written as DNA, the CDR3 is TGTGCCAGCAGCTTAGGGACGACAACTAATGAAAAACTGTTTTTT. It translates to CASSLGTTTNEKLFF.